Many counts were recorded for the clone carrying this TCR beta chain. These data belong to a study of Graves' ophthalmopathy and Graves' hyperthyroidism. Unmatched junction bases numbered 7, after V lost 1 base and J lost 1 base. The CDR3 has 16 residues. Germline CDR1 reads SQVTM; CDR2 reads ANQGSEA. RNA served as the template for amplifying TCR beta CDR3 regions. HTBI primers served in a first-round RT-PCR, which a second-round multiplex PCR followed. Using its own MiXCR run on the multiplex PCR reads, TCRdb lists one record per CDR3 protein. The table shows about 550,000 distinct CDR3 sequences, with about 40% occurring only once.

This clonotype originated in an adult man with Graves' hyperthyroidism. This rearrangement joins TRBV29-1 to TRBJ2-7; 10 nucleotides agree with TRBD1. The sample was peripheral blood or thyroid tissue (not recorded which). For the CDR3, the DNA is TGCAGCGTTGAAGGAACCGGGACAGGGGCTTCCTACGAGCAGTACTTC. Protein: CSVEGTGTGASYEQYF.